These 21 T cell receptor beta chains share one sample of origin, sequenced in a study of CD8 T cells in ankylosing spondylitis. TCRdb re-derived calls from the 5' RACE reads in MiXCR, one entry per CDR3 protein. Of 200,000 to 300,000 distinct CDR3 sequences in the sample, over 9.5% are singletons; the top ten hold 2.6%. The material sequenced was blood, either unsorted or a sorted T cell fraction (not recorded which). The receptor source for this set is a male donor with ankylosing spondylitis or in good health (not recorded which).

There are many counts of this clonotype. The chain links TRBV5-1 to TRBJ1-1, with 9 bases matching TRBD1. Germline CDR1 reads SGHRS; CDR2 reads YFSETQ. The V and J ends lost 3 bases and 0 bases, in that order; junction bases with no gene match: 6. CDR3 size: 16 residues. The CDR3 protein is CASSSGTGNLNTEAFF. In DNA form, the CDR3 reads TGCGCCAGCAGCTCCGGGACAGGGAACCTGAACACTGAAGCTTTCTTT. Combining the CDR3 with reference TRBV5-1 and TRBJ1-1 gives the whole variable domain KAGVTQTPRYLIKTRGQQVTLSCSPISGHRSVSWYQQTPGQGLQFLFEYFSETQRNKGNFPGRFSGRQFSNSRSEMNVSTLELGDSALYLCASSSGTGNLNTEAFFGQGTRLTVV.

This clonotype was counted many times. The chain recombines TRBV10-3 with TRBJ2-1, with D possibly TRBD2 on 6 matching bases. The length of the CDR3 is 18 residues. Trimming removed 0 bases from V and 3 bases from J, with 18 bases in between. The germline gives CDR1 ENHRY, CDR2 SYGVKD. The CDR3 is CAISESRRGLDLYNEQFF. The CDR3 DNA follows: TGTGCCATCAGTGAGTCGCGGAGGGGACTCGACCTCTACAATGAGCAGTTCTTC.

This clonotype was observed at least ten times. The chain recombines TRBV5-1 with TRBJ2-7, with 9 bases fitting TRBD1. Unmatched junction bases numbered 6, after V lost 0 bases and J lost 2 bases. CDR1 is SGHRS, CDR2 YFSETQ, per germline. The CDR3 contains 16 residues. The CDR3 loop reads CASSLASQGAAYEQYF. The CDR3 DNA is TGCGCCAGCAGCTTGGCCTCACAGGGGGCGGCCTACGAGCAGTACTTC.

A few counts support this clonotype. The V call is TRBV7-9, the J call TRBJ2-3; 8 nucleotides match TRBD2. With 5 bases clipped from V and 6 bases from J, the junction kept 10 bases outside the gene matches. Germline CDR1 is SEHNR and CDR2 is FQNEAQ (reference sequence). The CDR3 runs 15 residues. The CDR3 loop reads CASSSTGGPWDTQYF. The CDR3, as DNA: TGTGCCAGCAGCAGCACGGGGGGGCCATGGGATACGCAGTATTTT. Based on the CDR3 plus reference TRBV7-9 and TRBJ2-3, the full variable domain is DTGVSQNPRHKITKRGQNVTFRCDPISEHNRLYWYRQTLGQGPEFLTYFQNEAQLEKSRLLSDRFSAERPKGSFSTLEIQRTEQGDSAMYLCASSSTGGPWDTQYFGPGTRLTVL.

Many counts were recorded for this clonotype. V is TRBV6-4 and J is TRBJ2-3; tentatively, D is TRBD2 (5 bases). V shed 0 bases and J shed 5 bases, with 6 bases lying between them. Germline V gives CDR1 MRHNA, CDR2 SNTAGT. CDR3 size: 13 residues. The CDR3 coding sequence is TGTGCCAGCAGTGACTCCGGAGGAGATACGCAGTATTTT. It encodes CASSDSGGDTQYF.

This clonotype occurred many times. The chain employs TRBV9 and TRBJ2-3; 8 bases agree with TRBD2. The CDR3 runs 16 residues. The germline V gene encodes CDR1 SGDLS and CDR2 YYNGEE. J was trimmed by 1 base and V by 3 bases; bases with no gene match: 7. The CDR3 reads CASSAGRGGRTDTQYF. The DNA for the CDR3 is TGTGCCAGCAGCGCTGGCCGGGGGGGGCGCACAGATACGCAGTATTTT.

This clonotype was picked up many times. The chain recombines TRBV12-3 or TRBV12-4 with TRBJ2-3; D uncertain. V was shortened by 5 bases and J by 5 bases, with 5 bases between the two germline ends. This CDR3 spans 11 amino acids. For the CDR3, the DNA is TGTGCCAGCAGTCCCATAGATACGCAGTATTTT. Protein: CASSPIDTQYF.

The sample holds many counts of this clonotype. The rearrangement joins TRBV20-1 to TRBJ2-1; 7 bases line up with TRBD2. The CDR3 spans 15 residues. V lost 3 bases to trimming and J lost 2 bases; unmatched junction nucleotides: 7. The germline V gene has CDR1 DFQATT and CDR2 SNEGSKA (reference sequence). The CDR3: CSASSSTSPYNEQFF. CDR3 nucleotide sequence: TGCAGTGCTAGTTCCTCGACTAGCCCCTACAATGAGCAGTTCTTC.

The genes are TRBV16 and TRBJ1-4; no clear D gene. Germline V gene data show CDR1 as KGHSY and CDR2 as FQNENV. The CDR3 has 15 amino acids. V dropped 0 bases and J dropped 11 bases, with 16 bases sitting between them. CDR3 loop: CASSQSETVNGKLFF. The CDR3 nucleotides read TGTGCCAGCAGCCAATCGGAAACTGTGAATGGGAAACTGTTTTTT.

This chain joins TRBV18 and TRBJ2-3; D not certain. V was cut by 3 bases and J by 6 bases, with 10 bases left in between. Germline CDR1 is KGHSH and CDR2 is LQKENI. CDR3 length: 13 amino acids. The CDR3 region is CASSPDLRDTQYF. DNA for the CDR3: TGTGCCAGCTCACCCGACCTCCGGGATACGCAGTATTTT.

In nucleotides, the CDR3 is TGTGCCAGCAGTGAGGGCAGCAACTATGGCTACACCTTC. Translated, it gives CASSEGSNYGYTF. V and J are TRBV25-1 and TRBJ1-2; D is uncertain. CDR1 MGHDK and CDR2 SYGVNS come from the germline V gene. Trimming stripped 3 bases from V and 2 bases from J, with 7 bases between. The length of the CDR3 is 13 residues.

This clonotype was found many times. The chain links TRBV5-6 to TRBJ1-6; tentatively, D is TRBD1 (5 bases). Per germline, CDR1 SGHDT and CDR2 YYEEEE. The CDR3 length is 14 residues. The germline V and J ends were trimmed by 3 bases and 6 bases, with 10 bases remaining between them. Written as DNA, the CDR3 is TGTGCCAGCAGCTGGTCGGGGACTAATTCACCCCTCCACTTT. As protein: CASSWSGTNSPLHF.

This clonotype appeared many times. V and J are TRBV20-1 and TRBJ2-5; 9 nucleotides align to TRBD2. The CDR3 sequence is 14 residues long. The V gene end was trimmed by 8 bases and the J gene end by 2 bases; junction bases not matched to a gene: 9. CDR1 DFQATT and CDR2 SNEGSKA come from the germline V gene (reference sequence). CDR3 bases: TGCAGTCCCCGCGGGCGGGAGGGGCAAGAGACCCAGTACTTC. It yields the protein CSPRGREGQETQYF.

This clonotype was recorded a few times. The chain employs TRBV20-1 and TRBJ1-2; D may be TRBD1 (5 bases). The V gene's germline CDR1 is DFQATT and CDR2 SNEGSKA (reference sequence). Trimming stripped 6 bases from V and 3 bases from J, with 14 bases between. The CDR3 length is 13 residues. The CDR3 protein is CSATMGGYYGYTF. CDR3 in DNA: TGCAGTGCCACCATGGGGGGGTACTATGGCTACACCTTC.

The chain carries TRBV15 and TRBJ2-1, with 9 bases fitting TRBD2. CDR1 and CDR2 (germline): LNHNV, YYDKDF (reference sequence). Trimming at V came to 3 bases and at J to 0 bases, leaving 9 bases not matched to a gene. The CDR3 loop spans 18 amino acids. The CDR3 bases are TGTGCCACCAGCAGCTACTCTTTAGCGGGAGACTCCTACAATGAGCAGTTCTTC. It codes for CATSSYSLAGDSYNEQFF.

This clonotype was seen only a few times. The chain uses TRBV7-2 and TRBJ1-5; no reliable D call. Trimming removed 1 base from V and 2 bases from J, with 12 bases in between. CDR1 is SGHTA, CDR2 FQGNSA, per germline. This CDR3 is 16 amino acids long. DNA for the CDR3: TGTGCCAGCAGCTTAGTGCAGCTTAATGGCAATCAGCCCCAGCATTTT. Translated: CASSLVQLNGNQPQHF.

This clonotype showed up just once. This chain links TRBV5-6 with TRBJ2-6; D tentatively reads TRBD1 or TRBD2 (5 bases each). The germline V gene encodes CDR1 SGHDT and CDR2 YYEEEE. V lost 0 bases and J 2 bases, leaving 9 bases between the germline ends. The CDR3 is made up of 16 amino acids. The CDR3 DNA reads as TGTGCCAGCAGCTTGGCCTTGGGGGCTGGGGCCAACGTCCTGACTTTC. It specifies CASSLALGAGANVLTF. Complete variable domain (other parts from reference TRBV5-6 and TRBJ2-6): DAGVTQSPTHLIKTRGQQVTLRCSPKSGHDTVSWYQQALGQGPQFIFQYYEEEERQRGNFPDRFSGHQFPNYSSELNVNALLLGDSALYLCASSLALGAGANVLTFGAGSRLTVL.

This clonotype has a handful of counts. The chain couples TRBV29-1 to TRBJ2-1; 8 bases map to TRBD2. The CDR3 sequence is 15 residues long. CDR1 and CDR2 from the germline V gene are SQVTM and ANQGSEA. V lost 4 bases, J lost 3 bases, and 8 bases stayed unmatched. The CDR3 DNA reads as TGCAGCGTTGTCCCGCCGCTAGCGGGCTACAATGAGCAGTTCTTC. Its protein is CSVVPPLAGYNEQFF.

This clonotype has a count of ten or more. CDR3 residues: CATSRGLGQASQPQHF. CDR3 nucleotides: TGTGCCACCAGCAGGGGTTTAGGACAGGCCAGTCAGCCCCAGCATTTT. The rearrangement uses TRBV15 and TRBJ1-5, with 7 bases fitting TRBD1. Trimming at V came to 3 bases and at J to 6 bases, leaving 11 bases not matched to a gene. CDR1 is LNHNV and CDR2 is YYDKDF in the germline V gene (reference sequence). The CDR3 is made up of 16 amino acids. Using reference TRBV15 and TRBJ1-5 for the parts outside the CDR3, the full variable domain is DAMVIQNPRYQVTQFGKPVTLSCSQTLNHNVMYWYQQKSSQAPKLLFHYYDKDFNNEADTPDNFQSRRPNTSFCFLDIRSPGLGDTAMYLCATSRGLGQASQPQHFGDGTRLSIL.

The gene calls are TRBV7-2 and TRBJ2-1; D unresolved. Germline V gene sequence: CDR1 SGHTA, CDR2 FQGNSA. Trimming left V 3 bases short and J 5 bases short, with 8 bases between. The CDR3 runs 13 residues. The CDR3 here is CASSFFFNNEQFF. Here the CDR3 DNA reads TGTGCCAGCAGCTTTTTCTTTAACAATGAGCAGTTCTTC.

This clonotype was observed many times. The chain carries TRBV10-2 and TRBJ2-7, with D possibly matching TRBD2 (5 bases). V was clipped by 8 bases and J by 0 bases, with 17 bases between them. This CDR3 region has 15 residues. Germline CDR1 is WSHSY and CDR2 is SAAADI. The CDR3 region has the DNA TGCGCCAGCTCTAGCCCCGGGGAGATCTCCTACGAGCAGTACTTC. This gives the protein CASSSPGEISYEQYF.